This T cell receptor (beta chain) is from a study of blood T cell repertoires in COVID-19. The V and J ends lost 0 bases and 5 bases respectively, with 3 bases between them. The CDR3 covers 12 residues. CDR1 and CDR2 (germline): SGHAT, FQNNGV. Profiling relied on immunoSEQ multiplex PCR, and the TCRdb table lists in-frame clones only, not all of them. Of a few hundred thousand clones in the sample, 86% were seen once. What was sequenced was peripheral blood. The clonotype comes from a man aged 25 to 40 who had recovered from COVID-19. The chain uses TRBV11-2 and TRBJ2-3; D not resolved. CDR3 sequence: CASSLERDTQYF. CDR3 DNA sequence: TGTGCCAGCAGCTTAGAGAGAGATACGCAGTATTTT.